Shown below are 7 T cell receptor beta chains from a single sample sequenced in a study of T cell responses to AZD1222 COVID-19 vaccine. This table comes from immunoSEQ multiplex PCR, and its TCRdb copy is limited to in-frame clones, with some not included. The repertoire holds 130,000 to 150,000 clones, with approximately 78% as singletons. The sample here was peripheral blood, taken on day 0 of MenACWY control vaccination. These receptor sequences come from an adult in good health.

A single count supports this clone. V gene TRBV12-3 or TRBV12-4 combines with J gene TRBJ1-3; D possibly corresponds to TRBD1 (5 bases). V dropped 7 bases and J dropped 2 bases, with 9 bases sitting between them. This CDR3 spans 13 amino acids. The CDR3 protein is CASKEGAGNTIYF. For the CDR3, the DNA is TGTGCCAGCAAGGAAGGGGCTGGAAACACCATATATTTT.

This chain's CDR3 is CASSQVGRGDQPQHF. The CDR3 nucleotides read TGCGCCAGCAGCCAAGTAGGCAGAGGCGATCAGCCCCAGCATTTT. The chain couples TRBV4-1 to TRBJ1-5; unclear D gene. V was trimmed by 1 base and J by 5 bases, leaving 12 bases between them. The CDR3 has 15 amino acids. The germline V gene has CDR1 MGHRA and CDR2 YSYEKL.

V gene TRBV6-5 combines with J gene TRBJ1-1; 8 bases match TRBD1. This CDR3 has 14 residues. Germline trimming cut 8 bases from V and 8 bases from J; bases unmatched to any gene: 13. Germline CDR1 reads MNHEY; CDR2 reads SVGAGI. The CDR3 sequence: CASGLEGQAVEAFF. CDR3 DNA: TGTGCCAGCGGCCTTGAGGGACAGGCGGTCGAAGCTTTCTTT.

The chain couples TRBV7-6 to TRBJ1-1; D uncertain. V was shortened by 0 bases and J by 1 base, with 9 bases between the two germline ends. The germline V gene encodes CDR1 SGHVS and CDR2 FNYEAQ. The CDR3 length is 15 residues. Here the CDR3 reads CASSLADLGNTEAFF. CDR3 nucleotide sequence: TGTGCCAGCAGCTTAGCGGACCTAGGGAACACTGAAGCTTTCTTT. The full variable domain, with the rest looked up from reference TRBV7-6 and TRBJ1-1, is GAGVSQSPRYKVTKRGQDVALRCDPISGHVSLYWYRQALGQGPEFLTYFNYEAQQDKSGLPNDRFSAERPEGSISTLTIQRTEQRDSAMYRCASSLADLGNTEAFFGQGTRLTVV.

This clone came up once. The chain employs TRBV19 and TRBJ1-5; D is unclear. Per germline, CDR1 LNHDA and CDR2 SQIVND (reference sequence). V lost 5 bases and J 0 bases, leaving 8 bases between the germline ends. CDR3 size: 14 residues. The CDR3 loop reads CASSQINSNQPQHF. The CDR3 DNA reads as TGTGCCAGTAGTCAGATCAATAGCAATCAGCCCCAGCATTTT. Supplemented by reference TRBV19 and TRBJ1-5, the full variable domain reads DGGITQSPKYLFRKEGQNVTLSCEQNLNHDAMYWYRQDPGQGLRLIYYSQIVNDFQKGDIAEGYSVSREKKESFPLTVTSAQKNPTAFYLCASSQINSNQPQHFGDGTRLSIL.

V is TRBV27 and J is TRBJ1-2, with a tentative D call TRBD1 (5 bases). This CDR3 contains 12 residues. The V end was cut by 8 bases, the J end by 5 bases, with 12 bases between. Germline V CDR1 and CDR2: MNHEY, SMNVEV (reference sequence). CDR3 residues: CASRDVFYGYTF. CDR3 bases: TGTGCCAGCCGGGACGTATTTTATGGCTACACCTTC.

This chain uses TRBV5-1 with TRBJ2-7; TRBD1 matches at 9 bases. The J segment lost 3 bases and the V segment lost 0 bases, leaving 4 bases of the junction unmatched. CDR3 length equals 15 residues. Germline CDR1 reads SGHRS; CDR2 reads YFSETQ. This CDR3 is CASSLGGTGNYEQYV. In nucleotides, the CDR3 is TGCGCCAGCAGCTTGGGGGGGACAGGGAACTACGAGCAGTACGTC.